This passage covers 18 T cell receptor beta chains from one sample sequenced in a study of T cell responses to AZD1222 COVID-19 vaccine. The method was immunoSEQ multiplex PCR; TCRdb's version includes in-frame clones alone and lacks a portion of them. Of about 98,000 clones listed, roughly 84% are singletons. The starting material was peripheral blood, obtained on day 0 of AZD1222 vaccination. The source of these receptors is an adult in good health.

This clone was picked up one time. The chain recombines TRBV7-9 with TRBJ1-4, with 8 nucleotides matching TRBD1. The germline V gene encodes CDR1 SEHNR and CDR2 FQNEAQ (reference sequence). Germline trimming cut 3 bases from V and 4 bases from J; bases unmatched to any gene: 1. CDR3 length: 14 residues. CDR3 DNA: TGTGCCAGCAGCTTTGGACAGGGTAATGAAAAACTGTTTTTT. Translation: CASSFGQGNEKLFF.

The chain links TRBV15 to TRBJ2-7, with D uncertain. Deletions cut 0 bases from V and 4 bases from J, with 7 bases between. This CDR3 spans 13 amino acids. CDR1 and CDR2 (germline): LNHNV, YYDKDF (reference sequence). CDR3 nucleotide sequence: TGTGCCACCAGCAGAGATCACAGATACGAGCAGTACGTC. Amino acids: CATSRDHRYEQYV.

The V call is TRBV14, the J call TRBJ2-3; 7 bases agree with TRBD2. The trim removed 4 bases at V and 2 bases at J, leaving 9 bases unmatched. Per germline, CDR1 SGHDN and CDR2 FVKESK. This CDR3 spans 16 amino acids. CDR3 protein: CASSLSGLLYTDTQYF. CDR3 in DNA: TGTGCCAGCAGCCTTTCGGGACTACTATACACAGATACGCAGTATTTT.

The genes are TRBV9 and TRBJ1-5, with D unclear. There are 14 residues in the CDR3. The ends were cut back, 3 bases at V and 4 bases at J, with 11 bases in the middle. Germline V gene lookup returns CDR1 SGDLS and CDR2 YYNGEE. The CDR3 DNA reads as TGTGCCAGCAGCGAGGGCCCCGGGAATCAGCCCCAGCATTTT. Protein product: CASSEGPGNQPQHF.

Written as DNA, the CDR3 is TGTGCCAGCAGAGGGGTCTCCGATACGCAGTATTTT. This translates into CASRGVSDTQYF. J is TRBJ2-3 and V is TRBV9; possibly TRBD1 for D (5 bases). Germline V gene sequence: CDR1 SGDLS, CDR2 YYNGEE. The germline V and J ends were trimmed by 5 bases and 6 bases, with 10 bases remaining between them. This CDR3 region has 12 residues.

The V gene is TRBV2, the J gene TRBJ2-7, with 7 bases aligning to TRBD1. V lost 6 bases, J lost 8 bases, and 7 bases stayed unmatched. Germline CDR1 SNHLY, CDR2 FYNNEI. This CDR3 is 12 amino acids long. The CDR3, as DNA: TGTGCCAGCAGGGAGACAGGGACACAGCAGTACTTC. Protein sequence: CASRETGTQQYF.

This clone came up once. CDR3 sequence (DNA): TGCGCCAGCAGCCAGGGAGAAGGGACAGGGGTTTTTCAGCCCCAGCATTTT. It translates to CASSQGEGTGVFQPQHF. V and J are TRBV4-1 and TRBJ1-5; 10 positions agree with TRBD1. With 3 bases clipped from V and 6 bases from J, the junction kept 11 bases outside the gene matches. Germline CDR1 MGHRA, CDR2 YSYEKL. The CDR3 totals 17 residues.

V usage is TRBV7-2 and J usage is TRBJ1-1; TRBD1 agrees at 11 bases. CDR3 size: 16 residues. V lost 5 bases and J lost 3; bases outside the gene matches: 8. Germline V CDR1 and CDR2: SGHTA, FQGNSA. The CDR3 DNA reads as TGTGCCAGCAGCAGGGGACAGGGGGGCATGTACACTGAAGCTTTCTTT. Translating gives CASSRGQGGMYTEAFF. The full variable domain, with the rest looked up from reference TRBV7-2 and TRBJ1-1, is GAGVSQSPSNKVTEKGKDVELRCDPISGHTALYWYRQSLGQGLEFLIYFQGNSAPDKSGLPSDRFSAERTGGSVSTLTIQRTQQEDSAVYLCASSRGQGGMYTEAFFGQGTRLTVV.

This chain uses TRBV19 with TRBJ1-1; D gene ambiguous. Germline V gene sequence: CDR1 LNHDA, CDR2 SQIVND (reference sequence). The CDR3 totals 17 residues. Trimming shortened V by 3 bases and J by 1 base, and 18 bases separated the two germline ends. The CDR3 coding sequence is TGTGCCAGTAGTATTGGGATACGGCGAGGCGAGAACACTGAAGCTTTCTTT. Amino acids: CASSIGIRRGENTEAFF.

This clone was seen only a few times. The chain has TRBV6-5 and TRBJ1-4, with 10 bases aligning to TRBD1. The V segment lost 7 bases and the J segment 8 bases; nucleotides outside the gene matches: 10. The CDR3 is made up of 15 amino acids. The germline V gene has CDR1 MNHEY and CDR2 SVGAGI. CDR3: CASISAGQGEEKLFF. The CDR3, as DNA: TGTGCCAGCATCTCAGCTGGACAGGGGGAAGAAAAACTGTTTTTT.

The chain couples TRBV4-1 to TRBJ1-3; weak D call: TRBD1 (5 bases). This CDR3 contains 17 residues. Looked up from germline, CDR1 is MGHRA and CDR2 is YSYEKL. Trimming shortened V by 1 base and J by 4 bases, and 17 bases separated the two germline ends. CDR3 residues: CASSQVGLRRRGNTIYF. CDR3 bases: TGCGCCAGCAGCCAAGTGGGACTGCGACGGAGGGGAAACACCATATATTTT.

The table lists this clone with a count of one. The chain joins TRBV9 to TRBJ1-1; D uncertain. The CDR3 runs 13 residues. Germline loops: CDR1 SGDLS, CDR2 YYNGEE. V was clipped by 0 bases and J by 4 bases, with 7 bases between them. CDR3 region: CASSVGSGTEAFF. The CDR3 nucleotides are TGTGCCAGCAGCGTAGGTTCCGGCACTGAAGCTTTCTTT.

The chain employs TRBV29-1 and TRBJ1-6, with TRBD1 matching over 9 bases. Losses at the gene ends were 4 bases for V and 7 bases for J; bases not matched to a gene: 11. The CDR3 runs to 16 residues. Per the germline V gene, CDR1 is SQVTM and CDR2 is ANQGSEA. In nucleotides, the CDR3 is TGCAGCGTTGTATTCCCGGGACAGGGAACCAATTCACCCCTCCACTTT. Amino acid sequence: CSVVFPGQGTNSPLHF. Complete variable domain (other parts from reference TRBV29-1 and TRBJ1-6): SAVISQKPSRDICQRGTSLTIQCQVDSQVTMMFWYRQQPGQSLTLIATANQGSEATYESGFVIDKFPISRPNLTFSTLTVSNMSPEDSSIYLCSVVFPGQGTNSPLHFGNGTRLTVT.

The chain combines TRBV11-2 with TRBJ1-6, with D perhaps matching TRBD1 (5 bases). There are 14 residues in the CDR3. Trimming cost V 1 base and J 7 bases, with 8 bases left between them. Looked up from germline, CDR1 is SGHAT and CDR2 is FQNNGV. The CDR3 bases are TGTGCCAGCAGCTTAGTTAGGGGCAATTCACCCCTCCACTTT. The encoded protein is CASSLVRGNSPLHF.

This clone was counted a few times. The chain uses TRBV11-3 and TRBJ1-6, with 9 nucleotides matching TRBD1. Trimming at V came to 5 bases and at J to 10 bases, leaving 9 bases not matched to a gene. CDR1 and CDR2 from the germline V gene are SGHNT and YENEEA. There are 15 residues in the CDR3. The DNA for the CDR3 is TGTGCCAGCAGCACGGACAGGGGATCGGGATCACCCCTCCACTTT. Residues: CASSTDRGSGSPLHF.

V is TRBV19 and J is TRBJ2-1; D gene unclear. V shed 1 base and J shed 6 bases, with 7 bases lying between them. This CDR3 comprises 13 residues. Germline V gene sequence: CDR1 LNHDA, CDR2 SQIVND (reference sequence). CDR3 sequence reads: CASSIGLLNEQFF. The CDR3 DNA follows: TGTGCCAGTAGTATAGGCCTCCTCAATGAGCAGTTCTTC.

The rearrangement uses TRBV6-5 and TRBJ1-5; TRBD1 agrees at 9 bases. Losses at the gene ends were 7 bases for V and 7 bases for J; bases not matched to a gene: 5. Germline loops: CDR1 MNHEY, CDR2 SVGAGI. This CDR3 is 13 amino acids long. CDR3 protein: CASNRDRDQPQHF. The CDR3 DNA sequence: TGTGCCAGCAACCGGGACAGGGACCAGCCCCAGCATTTT.

In its sample, this clone was seen a few times. J is TRBJ1-2 and V is TRBV6-1; no definite D call. The CDR3 runs to 13 residues. V was trimmed by 1 base and J by 8 bases, leaving 11 bases between them. Germline V CDR1 and CDR2: MNHNS, SASEGT. The CDR3 DNA follows: TGTGCCAGCAGTGAAGTGGCCAGTGGCGGCTACACCTTC. Its translation: CASSEVASGGYTF.